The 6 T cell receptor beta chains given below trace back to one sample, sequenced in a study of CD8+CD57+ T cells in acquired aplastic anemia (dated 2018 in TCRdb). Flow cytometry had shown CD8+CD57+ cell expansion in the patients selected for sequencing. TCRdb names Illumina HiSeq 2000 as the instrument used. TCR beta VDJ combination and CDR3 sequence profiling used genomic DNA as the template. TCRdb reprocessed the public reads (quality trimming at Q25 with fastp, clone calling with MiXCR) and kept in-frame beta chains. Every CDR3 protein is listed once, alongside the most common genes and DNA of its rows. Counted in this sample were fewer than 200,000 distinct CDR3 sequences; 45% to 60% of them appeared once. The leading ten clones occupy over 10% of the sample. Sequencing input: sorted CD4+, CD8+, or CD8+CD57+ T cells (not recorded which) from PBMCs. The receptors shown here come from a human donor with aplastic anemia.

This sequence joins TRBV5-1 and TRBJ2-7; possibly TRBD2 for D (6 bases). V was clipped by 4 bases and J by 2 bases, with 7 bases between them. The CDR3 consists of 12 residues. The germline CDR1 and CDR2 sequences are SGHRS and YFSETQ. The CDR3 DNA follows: TGCGCCAGCAGCCGGGGGACCTACGAGCAGTACTTC. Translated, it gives CASSRGTYEQYF.

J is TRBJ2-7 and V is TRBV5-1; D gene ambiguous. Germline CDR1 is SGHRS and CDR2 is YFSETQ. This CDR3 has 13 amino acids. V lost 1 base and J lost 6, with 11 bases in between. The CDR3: CASSLKAAAEQYF. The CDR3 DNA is TGCGCCAGCAGCTTGAAAGCCGCGGCCGAGCAGTACTTC.

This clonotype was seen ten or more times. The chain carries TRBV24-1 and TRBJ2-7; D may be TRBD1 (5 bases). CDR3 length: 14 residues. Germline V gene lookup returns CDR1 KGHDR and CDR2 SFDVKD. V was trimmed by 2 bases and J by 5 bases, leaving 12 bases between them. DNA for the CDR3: TGTGCCACCAGTGATTCAGGGATGCTGGACGAGCAGTACTTC. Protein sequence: CATSDSGMLDEQYF.

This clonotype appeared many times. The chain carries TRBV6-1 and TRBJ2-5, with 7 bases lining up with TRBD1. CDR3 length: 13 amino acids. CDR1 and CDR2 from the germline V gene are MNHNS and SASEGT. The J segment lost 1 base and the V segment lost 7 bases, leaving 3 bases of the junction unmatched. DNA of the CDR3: TGTGCCAGCAATGGACAGGTCCAAGAGACCCAGTACTTC. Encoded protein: CASNGQVQETQYF.

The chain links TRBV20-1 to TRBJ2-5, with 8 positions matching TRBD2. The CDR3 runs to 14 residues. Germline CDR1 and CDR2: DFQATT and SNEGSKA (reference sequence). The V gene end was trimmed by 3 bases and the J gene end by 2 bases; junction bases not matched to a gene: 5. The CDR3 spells CSARPAGAQETQYF. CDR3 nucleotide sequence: TGCAGTGCTAGGCCAGCGGGGGCTCAAGAGACCCAGTACTTC.

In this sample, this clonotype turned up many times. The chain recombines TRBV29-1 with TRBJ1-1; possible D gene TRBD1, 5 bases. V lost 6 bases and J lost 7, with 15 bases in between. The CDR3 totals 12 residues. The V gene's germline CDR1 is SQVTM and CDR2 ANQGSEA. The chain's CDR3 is CSVTRVGYEAFF. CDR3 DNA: TGCAGCGTGACCAGGGTGGGGTATGAAGCTTTCTTT. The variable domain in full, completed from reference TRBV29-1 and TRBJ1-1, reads SAVISQKPSRDICQRGTSLTIQCQVDSQVTMMFWYRQQPGQSLTLIATANQGSEATYESGFVIDKFPISRPNLTFSTLTVSNMSPEDSSIYLCSVTRVGYEAFFGQGTRLTVV.